Listed below are T cell receptor beta chains from one sample, sequenced in a study of Ad26.COV2.S vaccination and SARS-CoV-2 variants. Produced via immunoSEQ multiplex PCR; TCRdb's table is partial and in-frame only. The repertoire includes about 460,000 clones, about 88% of them detected once, and 1.5% to 2% sits in the top ten. The input for sequencing was peripheral blood, taken in a trial of Ad26.COV2.S vaccine versus placebo. The receptors shown here come from a person between 18 and 65 years old who received the Ad26.COV2.S COVID-19 vaccine or a placebo. CDR3s include the opening cysteine and the closing phenylalanine or tryptophan. D genes are given only for firm matches. Clone size is not always given. Where it is, it says once, few, many or a class for expanded clones.

abundance: -; j_gene: TRBJ2-7; d_gene: -; v_gene: TRBV9; CDR3nt: TGTGCCAGCAGCGCACGCGGGGACGGAGACTCCTACGAGCAGTACTTC; CDR3aa: CASSARGDGDSYEQYF
abundance: -; j_gene: TRBJ2-5; d_gene: -; v_gene: TRBV5-1; CDR3nt: TGCGCCAGCAGCGCGCACGGAGAAGAGACCCAGTACTTC; CDR3aa: CASSAHGEETQYF
abundance: -; j_gene: TRBJ1-2; d_gene: -; v_gene: TRBV20-1; CDR3nt: TGCAGTGCCTCCGTCTATGGCTACACCTTC; CDR3aa: CSASVYGYTF
abundance: -; j_gene: TRBJ1-4; d_gene: -; v_gene: TRBV20-1; CDR3nt: TGCAGTGCTAGAGATAACCTAGCCCCCGTTTTT; CDR3aa: CSARDNLAPVF
abundance: once; j_gene: TRBJ2-7; d_gene: TRBD2; v_gene: TRBV15; CDR3nt: TGTGCCACCAGCAGAGATGAGGCGTGGACTAGCGGGAGTAAGGGGGACGAGCAGTACTTC; CDR3aa: CATSRDEAWTSGSKGDEQYF
abundance: -; j_gene: TRBJ2-7; d_gene: -; v_gene: TRBV3-1/TRBV3-2; CDR3nt: TGTGCCAGCAGCCAAGGTTTTAGCGGAAAGATGGGAAACGAGCAGTACTTC; CDR3aa: CASSQGFSGKMGNEQYF
abundance: few; j_gene: TRBJ1-5; d_gene: -; v_gene: TRBV5-4; CDR3nt: TGTGCCAGCCATATCAGGGGCGGCAATCAGCCCCAGCATTTT; CDR3aa: CASHIRGGNQPQHF
abundance: once; j_gene: TRBJ2-1; d_gene: TRBD2; v_gene: TRBV28; CDR3nt: TGTGCCAGCAGTTTGCGGGAGTACAATGAGCAGTTCTTC; CDR3aa: CASSLREYNEQFF
abundance: few; j_gene: TRBJ2-5; d_gene: TRBD2; v_gene: TRBV6-6; CDR3nt: TGTGCCAGCTTTGCGGGAGAAGAGACCCAGTACTTC; CDR3aa: CASFAGEETQYF
abundance: -; j_gene: TRBJ1-1; d_gene: TRBD1; v_gene: TRBV18; CDR3nt: TGTGCCAGCTCACCAGGGGACAGGGGGAACACTGAAGCTTTCTTT; CDR3aa: CASSPGDRGNTEAFF
abundance: -; j_gene: TRBJ2-7; d_gene: TRBD1; v_gene: TRBV6-2/TRBV6-3; CDR3nt: TGTGCCAGCAGTCCGACAGGGACAGCGCTGTACTTC; CDR3aa: CASSPTGTALYF
abundance: few; j_gene: TRBJ1-5; d_gene: TRBD1; v_gene: TRBV3-1/TRBV3-2; CDR3nt: TGTGCCAGCAGCCGAGGACAGGCCAATCAGCCCCAGCATTTT; CDR3aa: CASSRGQANQPQHF
abundance: -; j_gene: TRBJ2-1; d_gene: -; v_gene: TRBV5-1; CDR3nt: TGCGCCAGCAGCCCGCCCAGAGGTGACAATCAGCAGTTCTTC; CDR3aa: CASSPPRGDNQQFF
abundance: -; j_gene: TRBJ1-5; d_gene: -; v_gene: TRBV6-1; CDR3nt: TGTGCCAGCAGTGAGACAGGAACGGGCCAGCCCCAGCATTTT; CDR3aa: CASSETGTGQPQHF
abundance: -; j_gene: TRBJ2-1; d_gene: TRBD2; v_gene: TRBV3-1/TRBV3-2; CDR3nt: TGTGCCAGCAGCCGTAGCGGGAGGGCGTTCTATGAGCAGTTCTTC; CDR3aa: CASSRSGRAFYEQFF
abundance: -; j_gene: TRBJ2-1; d_gene: -; v_gene: TRBV18; CDR3nt: TGTGCCAGCTCCCTCCCCTCTGAGGGGCAGTTTATCAATGAGCAGTTCTTC; CDR3aa: CASSLPSEGQFINEQFF
abundance: -; j_gene: TRBJ2-1; d_gene: -; v_gene: TRBV6-5; CDR3nt: TGTGCCAGCAGCCTCCAGGCCGGCGATGAGCAGTTCTTC; CDR3aa: CASSLQAGDEQFF
abundance: few; j_gene: TRBJ1-1; d_gene: -; v_gene: TRBV11-2; CDR3nt: TGTGCCAGCAGCCCTGTATCGGGGAAGCACACTGAAGCTTTCTTT; CDR3aa: CASSPVSGKHTEAFF
abundance: -; j_gene: TRBJ1-6; d_gene: -; v_gene: TRBV6-5; CDR3nt: TGTGCCAGCAGTTACTCGGCGAGTGGCGCCAATTCACCCCTCCACTTT; CDR3aa: CASSYSASGANSPLHF
abundance: -; j_gene: TRBJ1-5; d_gene: -; v_gene: TRBV2; CDR3nt: TGTGCCAGCAGTGACAGGGTTGGCAATCAGCCCCAGCATTTT; CDR3aa: CASSDRVGNQPQHF
abundance: -; j_gene: TRBJ1-1; d_gene: -; v_gene: TRBV5-5; CDR3nt: TGTGCCAGCAGCTTGAACACTGAAGCTTTCTTT; CDR3aa: CASSLNTEAFF
abundance: -; j_gene: TRBJ1-2; d_gene: -; v_gene: TRBV5-8; CDR3nt: TGTGCCAGCAGCTTCCTATTGGGTGGCTACACCTTC; CDR3aa: CASSFLLGGYTF
abundance: -; j_gene: TRBJ1-2; d_gene: -; v_gene: TRBV14; CDR3nt: TGTGCCAGCAGCCAGTTGAACTATGGCTACACCTTC; CDR3aa: CASSQLNYGYTF
abundance: -; j_gene: TRBJ2-1; d_gene: TRBD1; v_gene: TRBV5-1; CDR3nt: TGCGCCAGCAGCCCTGGACAGGGCTCCTACAATGAGCAGTTCTTC; CDR3aa: CASSPGQGSYNEQFF
abundance: -; j_gene: TRBJ1-1; d_gene: -; v_gene: TRBV28; CDR3nt: TGTGCCAGCAGTTTAGTGGGCGCTGAAGCTTTCTTT; CDR3aa: CASSLVGAEAFF
abundance: -; j_gene: TRBJ2-1; d_gene: -; v_gene: TRBV9; CDR3nt: TGTGCCAGCAGCGGCGGGACGGCGAATGAGCAGTTCTTC; CDR3aa: CASSGGTANEQFF
abundance: -; j_gene: TRBJ2-2; d_gene: -; v_gene: TRBV18; CDR3nt: TGTGCCAGCTCACCGAGGGGCCCCGGGGAGCTGTTTTTT; CDR3aa: CASSPRGPGELFF
abundance: -; j_gene: TRBJ1-5; d_gene: TRBD1; v_gene: TRBV18; CDR3nt: TGTGCCAGCTCACCTGGGGACAGCAGTGAAGCCCAGCATTTT; CDR3aa: CASSPGDSSEAQHF
abundance: -; j_gene: TRBJ1-1; d_gene: -; v_gene: TRBV4-1; CDR3nt: TGCGCCAGCAGCCAAGAAGGTGGAAATACTGAAGCTTTCTTT; CDR3aa: CASSQEGGNTEAFF
abundance: -; j_gene: TRBJ1-4; d_gene: -; v_gene: TRBV25-1; CDR3nt: TGTGCCAGCAGTGAAAAGACCTCCGGGAATGAAAAACTGTTTTTT; CDR3aa: CASSEKTSGNEKLFF
abundance: -; j_gene: TRBJ1-2; d_gene: -; v_gene: TRBV6-2/TRBV6-3; CDR3nt: TGTGCCAGCAGTCAGGTTAAGGGGGATGGCTACACCTTC; CDR3aa: CASSQVKGDGYTF
abundance: -; j_gene: TRBJ1-5; d_gene: -; v_gene: TRBV18; CDR3nt: TGTGCCAGCGCCGATATGGCCAATCAGCCCCAGCATTTT; CDR3aa: CASADMANQPQHF
abundance: -; j_gene: TRBJ2-7; d_gene: -; v_gene: TRBV6-1; CDR3nt: TGTGCCAGCAGTGACGAGGACTACGAGCAGTACTTC; CDR3aa: CASSDEDYEQYF
abundance: -; j_gene: TRBJ1-4; d_gene: -; v_gene: TRBV6-5; CDR3nt: TGTGCCAGCAGCCACAACAGTGCAACTAATGAAAAACTGTTTTTT; CDR3aa: CASSHNSATNEKLFF
abundance: -; j_gene: TRBJ2-1; d_gene: -; v_gene: TRBV2; CDR3nt: TGTGCCAGCAAAGGGTTAGACCTGGGTAGGGATGAGCAGTTCTTC; CDR3aa: CASKGLDLGRDEQFF